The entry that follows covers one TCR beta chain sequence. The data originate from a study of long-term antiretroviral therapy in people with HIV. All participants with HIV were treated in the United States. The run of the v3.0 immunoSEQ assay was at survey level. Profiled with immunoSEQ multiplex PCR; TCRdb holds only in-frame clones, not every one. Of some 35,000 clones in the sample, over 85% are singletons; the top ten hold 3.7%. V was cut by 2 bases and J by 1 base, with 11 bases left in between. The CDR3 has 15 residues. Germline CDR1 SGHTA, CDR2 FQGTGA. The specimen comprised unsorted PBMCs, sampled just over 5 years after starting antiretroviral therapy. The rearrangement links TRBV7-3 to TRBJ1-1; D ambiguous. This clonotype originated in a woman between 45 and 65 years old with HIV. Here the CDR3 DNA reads TGTGCCAGCAGCTTATTGGCGATTGGGAACACTGAAGCTTTCTTT. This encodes CASSLLAIGNTEAFF.